The 22 T cell receptor beta chains below come from one sample, sequenced in a study of radiotherapy plus CTLA-4 blockade in lung cancer (dated by TCRdb to 2016 to 2019). Library method: the immunoSEQ multiplex PCR assay. Held by TCRdb, this immuneACCESS table contains in-frame sequences only and omits some clones. Under half of the omission traces to an unresolved V gene where checked; the cause of the rest is unknown. Here the sample has 35,000 to 40,000 clones; 72% occur a single time. The leading ten clones occupy around 9.9% of the sample. The material sequenced was peripheral blood, taken from a patient treated with radiotherapy plus ipilimumab. The receptors shown here come from a human donor with non-small cell lung cancer who had stable disease on radiotherapy plus ipilimumab.

The chain uses TRBV7-6 and TRBJ1-1, with TRBD1 as a possible D gene (6 bases). The length of the CDR3 is 16 residues. Trimming removed 2 bases from V and 1 base from J, with 14 bases in between. Germline CDR1 and CDR2: SGHVS and FNYEAQ. CDR3 sequence (DNA): TGTGCCAGCAGCTTAACCATCTCGACAGGGAACACTGAAGCTTTCTTT. As protein: CASSLTISTGNTEAFF.

The V gene is TRBV5-4, the J gene TRBJ2-5; 8 bases fit TRBD2. The V gene end was trimmed by 1 base and the J gene end by 11 bases; junction bases not matched to a gene: 10. Germline-derived CDR1 and CDR2 are SGHNT and YYREEE (reference sequence). The CDR3 is 14 residues long. Here the CDR3 reads CASSLPGRGGEQYF. CDR3 nucleotide sequence: TGTGCCAGCAGCTTGCCAGGCCGGGGGGGTGAGCAGTACTTC.

CDR3 coding DNA: TGTGCCAGCCACCCGACAGCCGGCCAGCGGGGGTTATCCTACGAGCAGTACTTC. Its translation is CASHPTAGQRGLSYEQYF. This chain joins TRBV2 and TRBJ2-7; 8 positions agree with TRBD2. V was clipped by 8 bases and J by 1 base; unmatched bases: 19. Germline CDR1 SNHLY, CDR2 FYNNEI. This CDR3 spans 18 amino acids.

The rearrangement joins TRBV15 to TRBJ2-1, with D maybe TRBD1 (6 bases). Germline CDR1 and CDR2: LNHNV and YYDKDF (reference sequence). This CDR3 comprises 16 residues. Trimming shortened V by 5 bases and J by 8 bases, and 22 bases separated the two germline ends. CDR3 in DNA: TGTGCCACCAGCCAGACAAGAGGGGGTGGCGTCGATGAGCAGTTCTTC. Protein product: CATSQTRGGGVDEQFF.

The chain carries TRBV4-1 and TRBJ1-6; no clear D gene. Germline V gene data show CDR1 as MGHRA and CDR2 as YSYEKL. CDR3 length: 15 amino acids. The V end lost 3 bases, the J end lost 8 bases, and 14 bases lay between the germline ends. The DNA of the CDR3 is TGCGCCAGCAGCCAGGGTCAGGCAATTTATTCACCCCTCCACTTT. Encoded protein: CASSQGQAIYSPLHF.

The J gene is TRBJ2-7, the V gene TRBV18, with a weak D call TRBD1 (6 bases). V was trimmed by 2 bases and J by 6 bases, leaving 11 bases between them. CDR3 length equals 13 residues. Germline V gene data show CDR1 as KGHSH and CDR2 as LQKENI. The CDR3 nucleotides read TGTGCCAGCTCACCATCTGGACAGATCGAGCAGTACTTC. It specifies CASSPSGQIEQYF.

V and J are TRBV18 and TRBJ1-1; TRBD1 might be the D (5 bases). V gave up 3 bases and J gave up 1 base, with 21 bases separating them. CDR1 is KGHSH, CDR2 LQKENI, per germline. The CDR3 loop spans 18 amino acids. CDR3 in DNA: TGTGCCAGCTCACCGACAATTCTCGGGGGAGGACCGAACACTGAAGCTTTCTTT. This codes for CASSPTILGGGPNTEAFF. Variable domain in full (rest from reference TRBV18 and TRBJ1-1): NAGVMQNPRHLVRRRGQEARLRCSPMKGHSHVYWYRQLPEEGLKFMVYLQKENIIDESGMPKERFSAEFPKEGPSILRIQQVVRGDSAAYFCASSPTILGGGPNTEAFFGQGTRLTVV.

J is TRBJ1-4 and V is TRBV19; D gene unclear. This CDR3 has 13 amino acids. From germline, CDR1 is LNHDA and CDR2 SQIVND (reference sequence). Trimming removed 5 bases at V and 10 bases at J, with 14 bases between. Here the CDR3 reads CASSPRRSGKLFF. CDR3 bases: TGTGCCAGTAGTCCCCGCCGGAGCGGAAAACTGTTTTTT.

The gene calls are TRBV5-1 and TRBJ1-2; 8 bases map to TRBD1. The CDR3 is made up of 16 amino acids. Germline CDR1 and CDR2: SGHRS and YFSETQ. V shed 4 bases, J shed 5 bases, and the junction held 13 bases outside the gene matches. CDR3 sequence reads: CASSARLHRGSYGYTF. The CDR3 DNA is TGCGCCAGCAGCGCCCGGCTTCACAGGGGGTCTTATGGCTACACCTTC.

The CDR3 DNA is TGCAGTGTTCCGACAGATGGTGGCTACACCTTC. Amino acid sequence: CSVPTDGGYTF. The rearrangement links TRBV20-1 to TRBJ1-2; D might be TRBD1 (5 bases). CDR3 size: 11 residues. Trimming took 7 bases from V and 7 from J, leaving 13 bases between them. In germline, CDR1 is DFQATT, CDR2 SNEGSKA (reference sequence).

This rearrangement joins TRBV4-3 to TRBJ2-7; D might be TRBD1 (5 bases). Germline V gene sequence: CDR1 LGHNA, CDR2 YSLEER. V was shortened by 0 bases and J by 3 bases, with 21 bases between the two germline ends. The CDR3 runs to 18 residues. CDR3 loop: CASSQELPERDRHYEQYF. CDR3 bases: TGCGCCAGCAGCCAAGAACTGCCCGAACGAGACAGACACTACGAGCAGTACTTC.

The chain links TRBV5-4 to TRBJ2-5, with 7 nucleotides matching TRBD2. The CDR3 is made up of 14 amino acids. Unmatched junction bases numbered 4, after V lost 0 bases and J lost 5 bases. CDR1 is SGHNT and CDR2 is YYREEE in the germline V gene (reference sequence). CDR3 region: CASSLGGGKETQYF. For the CDR3, the DNA is TGTGCCAGCAGCTTGGGGGGGGGTAAGGAGACCCAGTACTTC.

The V call is TRBV27, the J call TRBJ2-5, with TRBD1 identical over 11 bases. V trimming: 6 bases; J trimming: 7 bases; junction bases outside the gene matches: 10. Germline CDR1 is MNHEY and CDR2 is SMNVEV (reference sequence). The length of the CDR3 is 15 residues. CDR3 nucleotides: TGTGCCAGCAGCCGGGACAGGGGGAAACCATGGACCCAGTACTTC. Amino acid sequence: CASSRDRGKPWTQYF.

The V call is TRBV7-2, the J call TRBJ2-1; maybe TRBD1 (6 bases). The CDR3 contains 13 residues. Per germline, CDR1 SGHTA and CDR2 FQGNSA. V lost 3 bases and J 9 bases, leaving 12 bases between the germline ends. DNA for the CDR3: TGTGCCAGCAGCTTTACAGGGCTGGGTGAGCAGTTCTTC. This sequence encodes CASSFTGLGEQFF. The full variable domain, rest sourced from reference TRBV7-2 and TRBJ2-1, is GAGVSQSPSNKVTEKGKDVELRCDPISGHTALYWYRQSLGQGLEFLIYFQGNSAPDKSGLPSDRFSAERTGGSVSTLTIQRTQQEDSAVYLCASSFTGLGEQFFGPGTRLTVL.

This clone has only a few counts. The genes are TRBV7-9 and TRBJ2-3; tentatively, D is TRBD2 (5 bases). The CDR3 has 16 residues. Germline-derived CDR1 and CDR2 are SEHNR and FQNEAQ (reference sequence). V lost 6 bases, J lost 1 base, and 17 bases lay in between. The CDR3 protein is CASRKVASPGTDTQYF. CDR3 coding DNA: TGTGCCAGCAGAAAAGTCGCTAGCCCGGGCACAGATACGCAGTATTTT. Filled out from reference TRBV7-9 and TRBJ2-3, the complete variable domain reads DTGVSQNPRHKITKRGQNVTFRCDPISEHNRLYWYRQTLGQGPEFLTYFQNEAQLEKSRLLSDRFSAERPKGSFSTLEIQRTEQGDSAMYLCASRKVASPGTDTQYFGPGTRLTVL.

This chain joins TRBV18 and TRBJ2-3; 7 bases map to TRBD1. CDR1 is KGHSH and CDR2 is LQKENI in the germline V gene. V lost 2 bases and J lost 3; bases outside the gene matches: 2. There are 14 residues in the CDR3. CDR3 residues: CASSPVRGTDTQYF. The CDR3 DNA reads as TGTGCCAGCTCACCAGTCAGGGGGACAGATACGCAGTATTTT.

The rearrangement uses TRBV7-9 and TRBJ1-3; D is ambiguous. The V end lost 5 bases, the J end lost 2 bases, and 10 bases lay between the germline ends. Germline V lookup: CDR1 SEHNR, CDR2 FQNEAQ (reference sequence). The CDR3 length is 14 residues. The CDR3 is CASSRVEAGNTIYF. The CDR3 bases are TGTGCCAGCAGCCGTGTGGAGGCTGGAAACACCATATATTTT.

The sample holds one count of this clone. The gene calls are TRBV29-1 and TRBJ2-3; D not resolved. The CDR3 consists of 14 residues. V was clipped by 3 bases and J by 0 bases, with 10 bases between them. Germline CDR1 is SQVTM and CDR2 is ANQGSEA. The CDR3 region has the DNA TGCAGCGTTGAGTTTGGTACTAGCACAGATACGCAGTATTTT. Amino acid sequence: CSVEFGTSTDTQYF.

The chain is built from TRBV5-1 and TRBJ2-5; D is perhaps TRBD1 (6 bases). V was cut by 4 bases and J by 4 bases, with 20 bases left in between. The CDR3 loop spans 16 amino acids. Germline V CDR1 and CDR2: SGHRS, YFSETQ. CDR3 residues: CASSDAHRETLETQYF. The CDR3 DNA sequence: TGCGCCAGCAGCGATGCCCACAGGGAGACCCTAGAGACCCAGTACTTC.

This rearrangement joins TRBV27 to TRBJ2-3; the match to TRBD2 covers 10 bases. CDR1 and CDR2 (germline): MNHEY, SMNVEV (reference sequence). V trimming: 6 bases; J trimming: 6 bases; junction bases outside the gene matches: 15. This CDR3 contains 17 residues. CDR3 nucleotide sequence: TGTGCCAGCAGCCCCGGACTAGCGGAGGCAGCGCGGGATACGCAGTATTTT. Encoded protein: CASSPGLAEAARDTQYF.

A single count supports this clone. This chain links TRBV6-5 with TRBJ2-7, with 8 bases fitting TRBD1. The CDR3 runs 14 residues. With V trimmed by 6 bases and J by 7 bases, 11 bases remained unmatched. The germline gives CDR1 MNHEY, CDR2 SVGAGI. CDR3 sequence reads: CASSYGQGLGEQYF. CDR3 coding DNA: TGTGCCAGCAGCTACGGACAGGGTTTGGGGGAGCAGTACTTC.

The rearrangement uses TRBV18 and TRBJ1-5; D is uncertain. V lost 3 bases and J lost 3, with 9 bases in between. Germline V gene lookup returns CDR1 KGHSH and CDR2 LQKENI. This CDR3 contains 14 residues. CDR3 bases: TGTGCCAGCTCACCCCCAGGCCCCAATCAGCCCCAGCATTTT. Protein product: CASSPPGPNQPQHF.